This TCR beta chain was profiled in a study of T cell responses to AZD1222 COVID-19 vaccine. Remarks on this clone: What it binds is not known.

The protocol was immunoSEQ multiplex PCR, while the TCRdb copy is restricted to in-frame clones and leaves out a portion. The table records 150,000 to 200,000 clones, 90% of them present only once. Overall study results and limits: Spike regions recognized by vaccine-associated CD4 TCRs spanned the protein, led by 160-218 and 743-854. Donor demographics were predominantly white British with a female majority; clonal diversity may be underestimated. The peak T cell response came first, and repertoires were sampled only after it.

Germline CDR1 MNHEY, CDR2 SVGEGT. V was shortened by 6 bases and J by 6 bases, with 12 bases between the two germline ends. CDR3 length: 13 amino acids. The receptor's source is an adult in good health. The rearrangement links TRBV6-2 or TRBV6-3 to TRBJ2-1; the D gene is possibly TRBD1 (5 bases). Here the sequenced sample was peripheral blood, taken on day 0 of AZD1222 vaccination. The CDR3 DNA is TGTGCCAGCAGCGGCCTCAGGGCCAATGAGCAGTTCTTC. Protein product: CASSGLRANEQFF.